This entry lists 4 T cell receptor beta chains sequenced from one sample in a study of cytomegalovirus exposure and HLA in healthy donors. Primers included in the PCR were 60 Vbeta and 13 Jbeta primers. The assay was immunoSEQ multiplex PCR, and TCRdb's table has in-frame clones only and misses some. The table shows about 160,000 clones, with over 70% occurring only once. Sequencing was performed on PBMCs. The receptor source for this set is a woman aged 35 to 49 in good health and CMV-seropositive.

This clone was counted once. The J gene is TRBJ1-2, the V gene TRBV2, with D perhaps TRBD1 (6 bases). Germline CDR1 is SNHLY and CDR2 is FYNNEI. There are 12 residues in the CDR3. V lost 7 bases to trimming and J lost 7 bases, with 13 bases between them. In nucleotides, the CDR3 is TGTGCCAGCAAAACCGGGGGGCGTGGCTACACCTTC. It translates to CASKTGGRGYTF.

V and J are TRBV29-1 and TRBJ1-1; D is perhaps TRBD1 (5 bases). The V end was cut by 7 bases, the J end by 3 bases, with 9 bases between. Germline V gene data show CDR1 as SQVTM and CDR2 as ANQGSEA. CDR3 size: 11 residues. DNA for the CDR3: TGCAGCGGTAGCAGGGACACTGAAGCTTTCTTT. Translation gives CSGSRDTEAFF.

The V call is TRBV7-2, the J call TRBJ1-2, with 9 bases lining up with TRBD1. With V trimmed by 3 bases and J by 7 bases, 9 bases remained unmatched. Germline CDR1 is SGHTA and CDR2 is FQGNSA. The CDR3 loop spans 15 amino acids. The CDR3 sequence: CASSFNRDRAGGYTF. The CDR3, as DNA: TGTGCCAGCAGCTTCAACCGGGACAGGGCTGGTGGCTACACCTTC.

This clone has only a few counts. V is TRBV7-2 and J is TRBJ1-2; 9 bases are a match to TRBD1. CDR3 size: 13 residues. The germline V gene encodes CDR1 SGHTA and CDR2 FQGNSA. With 5 bases clipped from V and 6 bases from J, the junction kept 4 bases outside the gene matches. CDR3 sequence: CASSRDRVHGYTF. The DNA for the CDR3 is TGTGCCAGCAGCCGGGACAGGGTCCATGGCTACACCTTC.